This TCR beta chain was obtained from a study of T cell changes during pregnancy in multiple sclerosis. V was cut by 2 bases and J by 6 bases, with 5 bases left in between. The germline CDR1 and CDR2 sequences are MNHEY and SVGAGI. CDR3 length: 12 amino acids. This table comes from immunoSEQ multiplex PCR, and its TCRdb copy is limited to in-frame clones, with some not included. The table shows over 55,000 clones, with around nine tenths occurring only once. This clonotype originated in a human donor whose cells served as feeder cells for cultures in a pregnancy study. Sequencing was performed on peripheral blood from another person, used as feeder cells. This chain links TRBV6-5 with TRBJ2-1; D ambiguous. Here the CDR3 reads CASSYGSNEQFF. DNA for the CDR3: TGTGCCAGCAGTTACGGTTCCAATGAGCAGTTCTTC.